This TCR beta chain was sequenced in a study of T cell responses to AZD1222 COVID-19 vaccine. Trimming stripped 2 bases from V and 1 base from J, with 8 bases between. This CDR3 region has 14 residues. The V gene's germline CDR1 is MNHEY and CDR2 SVGAGI. Study conclusions and caveats: Seropositivity was recorded at baseline in only a handful of AZD1222 recipients.

Data came from immunoSEQ multiplex PCR; TCRdb stores just in-frame clones and leaves some out. The sample lists 120,000 to 150,000 clones, almost 95% occurring once. In regard to this clone: Its antigen remains unidentified.

Combined were second doses at about 4 or about 12 weeks. The chain couples TRBV6-5 to TRBJ2-5; TRBD1 might be the D (5 bases). This TCR derives from an adult who received the AZD1222 COVID-19 vaccine. Sequenced material: peripheral blood, taken 28 days after the second AZD1222 dose. CDR3 nucleotides: TGTGCCAGCAGTTACAGGGGTACCCAAGAGACCCAGTACTTC. Amino acid sequence: CASSYRGTQETQYF.